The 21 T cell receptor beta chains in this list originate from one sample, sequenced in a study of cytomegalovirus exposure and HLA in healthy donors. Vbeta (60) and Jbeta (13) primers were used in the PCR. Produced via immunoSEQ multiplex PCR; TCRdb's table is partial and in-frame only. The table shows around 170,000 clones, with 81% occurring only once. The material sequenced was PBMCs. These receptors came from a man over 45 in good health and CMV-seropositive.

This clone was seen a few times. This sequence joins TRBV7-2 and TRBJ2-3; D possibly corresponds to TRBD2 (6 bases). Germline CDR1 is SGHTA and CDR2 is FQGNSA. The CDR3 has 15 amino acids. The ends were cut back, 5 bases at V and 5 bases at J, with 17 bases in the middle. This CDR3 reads CASSLERQGGDTQYF. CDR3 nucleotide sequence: TGTGCCAGCAGCCTAGAGCGGCAGGGAGGAGATACGCAGTATTTT.

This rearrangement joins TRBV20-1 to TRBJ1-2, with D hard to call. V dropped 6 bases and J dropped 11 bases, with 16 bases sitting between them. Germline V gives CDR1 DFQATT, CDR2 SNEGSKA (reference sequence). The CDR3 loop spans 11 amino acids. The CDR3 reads CSAWAQELYTF. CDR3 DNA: TGCAGTGCCTGGGCACAAGAGCTTTACACCTTC.

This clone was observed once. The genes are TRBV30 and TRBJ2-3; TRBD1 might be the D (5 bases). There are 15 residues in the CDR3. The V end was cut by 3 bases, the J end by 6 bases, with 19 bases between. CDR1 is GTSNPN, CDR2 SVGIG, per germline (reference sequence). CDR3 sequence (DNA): TGTGCCTGGAGGAACCAGGGATTTCCAGGTGATACGCAGTATTTT. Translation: CAWRNQGFPGDTQYF.

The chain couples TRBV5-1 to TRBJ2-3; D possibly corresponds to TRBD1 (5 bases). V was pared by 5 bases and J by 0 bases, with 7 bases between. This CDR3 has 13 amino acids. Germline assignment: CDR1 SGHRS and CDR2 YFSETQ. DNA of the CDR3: TGCGCCAGCAGAGGGGATAGCACAGATACGCAGTATTTT. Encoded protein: CASRGDSTDTQYF. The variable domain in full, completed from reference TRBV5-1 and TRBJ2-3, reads KAGVTQTPRYLIKTRGQQVTLSCSPISGHRSVSWYQQTPGQGLQFLFEYFSETQRNKGNFPGRFSGRQFSNSRSEMNVSTLELGDSALYLCASRGDSTDTQYFGPGTRLTVL.

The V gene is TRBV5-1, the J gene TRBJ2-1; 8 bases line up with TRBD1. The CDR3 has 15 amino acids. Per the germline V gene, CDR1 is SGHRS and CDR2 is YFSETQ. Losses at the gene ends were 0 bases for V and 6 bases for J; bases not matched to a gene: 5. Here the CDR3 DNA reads TGCGCCAGCAGCTTGGTGACAGGGGCCCTCAATGAGCAGTTCTTC. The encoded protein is CASSLVTGALNEQFF. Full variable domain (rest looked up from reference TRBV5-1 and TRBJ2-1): KAGVTQTPRYLIKTRGQQVTLSCSPISGHRSVSWYQQTPGQGLQFLFEYFSETQRNKGNFPGRFSGRQFSNSRSEMNVSTLELGDSALYLCASSLVTGALNEQFFGPGTRLTVL.

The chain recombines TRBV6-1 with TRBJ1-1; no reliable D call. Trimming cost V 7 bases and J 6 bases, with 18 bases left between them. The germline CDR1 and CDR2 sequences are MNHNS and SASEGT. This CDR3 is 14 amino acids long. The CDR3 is CASTALHLGAEAFF. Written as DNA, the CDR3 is TGTGCCAGCACCGCCCTTCATCTAGGCGCTGAAGCTTTCTTT.

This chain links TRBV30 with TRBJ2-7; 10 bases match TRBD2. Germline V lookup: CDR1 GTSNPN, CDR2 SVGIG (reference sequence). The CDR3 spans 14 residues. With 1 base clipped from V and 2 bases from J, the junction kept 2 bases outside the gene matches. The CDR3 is CAWSALAGAYEQYF. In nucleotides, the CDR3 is TGTGCCTGGAGTGCCCTAGCGGGAGCCTACGAGCAGTACTTC.

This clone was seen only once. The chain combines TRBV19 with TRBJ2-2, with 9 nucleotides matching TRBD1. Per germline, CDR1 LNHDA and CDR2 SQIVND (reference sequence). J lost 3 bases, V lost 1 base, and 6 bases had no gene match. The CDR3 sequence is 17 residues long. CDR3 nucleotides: TGTGCCAGTAGTATAGGACCGGGACAGGGTGACACCGGGGAGCTGTTTTTT. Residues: CASSIGPGQGDTGELFF.

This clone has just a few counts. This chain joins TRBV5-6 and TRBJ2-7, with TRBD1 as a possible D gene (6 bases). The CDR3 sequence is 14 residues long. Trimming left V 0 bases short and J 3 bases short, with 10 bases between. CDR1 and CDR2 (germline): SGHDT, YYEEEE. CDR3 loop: CASSLAGAHYEQYF. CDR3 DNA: TGTGCCAGCAGCTTGGCAGGGGCCCACTACGAGCAGTACTTC.

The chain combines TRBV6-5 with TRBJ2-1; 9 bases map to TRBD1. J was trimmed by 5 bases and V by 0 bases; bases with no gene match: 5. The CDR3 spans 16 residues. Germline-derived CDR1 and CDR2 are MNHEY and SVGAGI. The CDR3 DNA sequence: TGTGCCAGCAGTTACTCCGGGACAGGGAAGGACAATGAGCAGTTCTTC. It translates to CASSYSGTGKDNEQFF.

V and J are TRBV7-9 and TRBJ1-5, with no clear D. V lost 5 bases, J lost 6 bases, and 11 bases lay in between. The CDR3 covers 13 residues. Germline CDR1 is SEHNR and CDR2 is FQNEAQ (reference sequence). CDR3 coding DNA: TGTGCCAGCAGCGCAGGCTTAGGTCAGCCCCAGCATTTT. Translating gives CASSAGLGQPQHF.

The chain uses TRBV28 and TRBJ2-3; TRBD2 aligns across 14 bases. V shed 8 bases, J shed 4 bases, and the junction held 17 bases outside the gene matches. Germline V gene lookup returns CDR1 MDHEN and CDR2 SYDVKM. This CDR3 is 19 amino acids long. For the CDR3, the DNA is TGTGCCAGCGGCTACAAGTTCGGGACTAGCGGGAGATTGGCAGATACGCAGTATTTT. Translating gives CASGYKFGTSGRLADTQYF.

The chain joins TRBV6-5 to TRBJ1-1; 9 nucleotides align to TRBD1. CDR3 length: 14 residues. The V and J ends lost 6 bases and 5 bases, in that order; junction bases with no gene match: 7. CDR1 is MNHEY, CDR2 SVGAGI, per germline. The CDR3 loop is CASRPDRGGTEAFF. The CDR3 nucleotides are TGTGCCAGCAGACCCGACAGGGGGGGAACTGAAGCTTTCTTT.

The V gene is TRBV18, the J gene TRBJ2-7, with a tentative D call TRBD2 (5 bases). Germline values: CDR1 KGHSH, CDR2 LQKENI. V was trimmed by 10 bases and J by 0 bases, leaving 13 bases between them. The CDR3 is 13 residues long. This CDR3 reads CATRDWDSYEQYF. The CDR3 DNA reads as TGTGCCACCCGGGATTGGGACTCCTACGAGCAGTACTTC.

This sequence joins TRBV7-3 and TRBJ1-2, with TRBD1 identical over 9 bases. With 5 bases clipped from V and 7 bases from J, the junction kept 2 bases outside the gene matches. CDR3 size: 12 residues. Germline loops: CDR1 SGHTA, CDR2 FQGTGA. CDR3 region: CASSPTGGGYTF. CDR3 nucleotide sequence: TGTGCCAGCAGCCCGACAGGGGGTGGCTACACCTTC.

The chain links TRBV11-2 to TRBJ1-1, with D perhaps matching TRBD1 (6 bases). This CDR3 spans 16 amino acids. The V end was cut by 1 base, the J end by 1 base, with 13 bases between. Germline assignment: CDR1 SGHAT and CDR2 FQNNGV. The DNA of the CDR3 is TGTGCCAGCAGCTTAGGCGCACAGGGACAGAACACTGAAGCTTTCTTT. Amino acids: CASSLGAQGQNTEAFF.

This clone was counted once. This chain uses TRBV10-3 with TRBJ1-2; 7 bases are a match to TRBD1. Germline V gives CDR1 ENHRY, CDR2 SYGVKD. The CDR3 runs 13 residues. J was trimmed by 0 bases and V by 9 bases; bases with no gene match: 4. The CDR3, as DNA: TGTGCCATTTCGACAGGGACTAACTATGGCTACACCTTC. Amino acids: CAISTGTNYGYTF.

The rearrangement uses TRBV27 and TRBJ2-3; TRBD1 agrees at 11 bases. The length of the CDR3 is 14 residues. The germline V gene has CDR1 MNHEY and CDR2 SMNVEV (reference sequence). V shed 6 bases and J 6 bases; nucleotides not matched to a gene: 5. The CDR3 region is CASRNRDRGDTQYF. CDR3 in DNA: TGTGCCAGCAGGAACCGGGACAGGGGGGATACGCAGTATTTT.

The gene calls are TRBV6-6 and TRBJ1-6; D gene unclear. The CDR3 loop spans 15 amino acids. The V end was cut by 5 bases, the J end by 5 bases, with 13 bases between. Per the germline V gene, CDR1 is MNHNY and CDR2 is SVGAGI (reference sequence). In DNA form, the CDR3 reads TGTGCCAGCAGTACCTATGAGTCGGATAATTCACCCCTCCACTTT. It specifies CASSTYESDNSPLHF.

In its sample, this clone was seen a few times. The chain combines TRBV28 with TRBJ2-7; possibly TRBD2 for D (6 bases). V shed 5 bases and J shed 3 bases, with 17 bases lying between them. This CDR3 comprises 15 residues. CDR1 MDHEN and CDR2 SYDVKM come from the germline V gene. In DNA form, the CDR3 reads TGTGCCAGCAGTCCCGCGTCCGGGGGACGCTACGAGCAGTACTTC. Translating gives CASSPASGGRYEQYF.

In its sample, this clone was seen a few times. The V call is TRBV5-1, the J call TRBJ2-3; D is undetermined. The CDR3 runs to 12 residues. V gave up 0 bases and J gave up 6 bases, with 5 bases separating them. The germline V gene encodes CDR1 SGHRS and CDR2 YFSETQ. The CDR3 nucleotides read TGCGCCAGCAGCTTGGCCGTCGATACGCAGTATTTT. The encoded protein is CASSLAVDTQYF. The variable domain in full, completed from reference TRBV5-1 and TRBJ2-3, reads KAGVTQTPRYLIKTRGQQVTLSCSPISGHRSVSWYQQTPGQGLQFLFEYFSETQRNKGNFPGRFSGRQFSNSRSEMNVSTLELGDSALYLCASSLAVDTQYFGPGTRLTVL.